A selection of T cell receptor beta chains follows, all from one sample in a study of CD8+CD57+ T cells in acquired aplastic anemia. Each CDR3 protein is one row after TCRdb ran MiXCR on the reads. Here the sample spans fewer than 200,000 distinct CDR3 sequences, 50% to 75% being singletons. The material sequenced was sorted CD4+, CD8+, or CD8+CD57+ T cells (not recorded which) from PBMCs. The source is a human donor in good health. Each CDR3 is given with its conserved first and last residue. D genes are given only for firm matches. Not all rows give a size; the values are once, few, many and, for expanded clones, a class.

TRBD2	TRBV2	TRBJ2-1	.	TGTGCCAGCAGCGGGAGTAGCGGGAGGGACTACAATGAGCAGTTCTTC	CASSGSSGRDYNEQFF
.	TRBV2	TRBJ2-1	medium-sized	TGTGCCAGCAGTGCATGGACAGTCAATGAGCAGTTCTTC	CASSAWTVNEQFF
.	TRBV10-1	TRBJ2-2	.	TGCGCCAGCAGCGCTAGTCTCCCCGGGGAGCTGTTTTTT	CASSASLPGELFF
.	TRBV9	TRBJ2-1	.	TGTGCCAGCGAGGGCGACCGCTACAATGAGCAGTTCTTC	CASEGDRYNEQFF
.	TRBV29-1	TRBJ1-1	.	TGCAGCGTTGCCCTGTCCACTGAAGCTTTCTTT	CSVALSTEAFF
.	TRBV6-4	TRBJ1-1	few	TGTGCCAGCAGTGAGTCAGGGGAACGCACTGAAGCTTTCTTT	CASSESGERTEAFF
TRBD1	TRBV7-9	TRBJ1-5	.	TGTGCCAGCAGCTGGGGACAGGGGGGTGTCCAGCCCCAGCATTTT	CASSWGQGGVQPQHF
.	TRBV20-1	TRBJ2-2	.	TGCAGTGCTGCAATGGACAGTGTAACGAACACCGGGGAGCTGTCTTTT	CSAAMDSVTNTGELSF
.	TRBV20-1	TRBJ2-7	.	TGCAGTGCTAGGGCGAGGAGCGGTTTGGACGAGCAGTACTTC	CSARARSGLDEQYF
.	TRBV24-1	TRBJ2-1	.	TGTGCCACCAGTGACCGACTGGAGGCTATCGATGAGCAGTTCTTC	CATSDRLEAIDEQFF
.	TRBV29-1	TRBJ1-1	.	TGCAGCCAAGCCGTAGGCACTGAAGCCTTCTTT	CSQAVGTEAFF
.	TRBV7-4	TRBJ1-1	.	TGTGCCAGCAGCCCCCACGCAACGAACACTGAAGCTTTCTTT	CASSPHATNTEAFF
.	TRBV24-1	TRBJ1-5	.	TGTGCCACCAGTAAGGGGGATCAGCCCCAGCATTTT	CATSKGDQPQHF
TRBD2	TRBV10-3	TRBJ2-1	.	TGTGCCATCAGTGGGACTAGCGGCTCCTACAATGAGCAGTTCTTC	CAISGTSGSYNEQFF
TRBD1	TRBV5-1	TRBJ1-1	.	TGCGCCAGCAGCTTGGACAGGGGGGGGACTGAAGCTTTCTTT	CASSLDRGGTEAFF
.	TRBV7-9	TRBJ2-1	many	TGTGCCAGCAGAAGCGCAGGACAGACGGACAATGAGCAGTTCTTC	CASRSAGQTDNEQFF
TRBD2	TRBV4-2	TRBJ2-7	many	TGTGCCAGCAGCCAAGCGACTAGCGGGACTACGTTCTCCTACGAGCAGTACTTC	CASSQATSGTTFSYEQYF
TRBD2	TRBV7-2	TRBJ2-3	.	TGTGCCGGCAGCTTAGTAGCGGGATCAGTGGATACGCAGTATTTT	CAGSLVAGSVDTQYF
.	TRBV9	TRBJ1-3	many	TGTGCCAGCAGCCCTGGACTGGGCGACCTGGGAAACACCATATATTTT	CASSPGLGDLGNTIYF
.	TRBV10-3	TRBJ2-2	.	TGTGCCATCAGGGGATTAGCGGTTCAAAACACCGGGGAGCTGTTTTTT	CAIRGLAVQNTGELFF
.	TRBV15	TRBJ2-3	.	TGTGCCACCAGCAGATTGAGTAGCGGAACTAGCACAGATACGCAGTATTTT	CATSRLSSGTSTDTQYF
.	TRBV15	TRBJ1-1	.	TGTGCCACCAGCAGAGATTGGACGAACACTGAAGCTTTCTTT	CATSRDWTNTEAFF
.	TRBV7-2	TRBJ1-2	.	TGTGCCAGCAGCATCCGACAGGTTGGCGGCTACACCTTC	CASSIRQVGGYTF
.	TRBV24-1	TRBJ2-7	.	TGTGCCAGCAGTCCGCCGTCTAGGGAAGCCTACGAGCAGTACTTC	CASSPPSREAYEQYF
.	TRBV7-9	TRBJ1-2	.	TGTGCCAGCAGCGGCGGGGCAGGAGGCTACACCTTC	CASSGGAGGYTF
.	TRBV4-2	TRBJ2-7	.	TGTGCCAGCAGCCAAGGGAACAGGGCGGACGAGCAGTACTTC	CASSQGNRADEQYF
TRBD2	TRBV7-7	TRBJ2-5	.	TGTGCCTGGACCCGGACTAGCGGGATACAAGAGACCCAGTACTTC	CAWTRTSGIQETQYF
.	TRBV20-1	TRBJ2-7	few	TGCAGTGCTAGAGGGGGAAGGGGTGACTACGAGCAGTACTTC	CSARGGRGDYEQYF
TRBD2	TRBV10-3	TRBJ2-1	once	TGTGCCATCAGTGCACGACTAGCTGACAATGAGCAGTTCTTC	CAISARLADNEQFF
.	TRBV11-2	TRBJ2-7	many	TGTGCCAGCAGCTTACCAGAACCGCCCTACGAGCAGTACTTC	CASSLPEPPYEQYF